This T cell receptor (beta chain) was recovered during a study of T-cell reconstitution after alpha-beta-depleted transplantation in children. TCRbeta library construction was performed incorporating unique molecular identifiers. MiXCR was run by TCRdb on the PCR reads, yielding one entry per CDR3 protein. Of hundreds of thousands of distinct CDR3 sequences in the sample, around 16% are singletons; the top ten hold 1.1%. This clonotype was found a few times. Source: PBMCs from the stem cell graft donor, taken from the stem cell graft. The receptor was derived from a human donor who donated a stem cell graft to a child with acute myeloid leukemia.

The CDR3: CASSVVGGRELFF. The DNA of the CDR3 is TGTGCCAGCAGCGTAGTTGGCGGGCGGGAGCTGTTTTTT. This sequence joins TRBV9 and TRBJ2-2; D might be TRBD2 (5 bases). The V and J ends lost 0 bases and 9 bases respectively, with 9 bases between them. Per the germline V gene, CDR1 is SGDLS and CDR2 is YYNGEE. CDR3 length: 13 residues.